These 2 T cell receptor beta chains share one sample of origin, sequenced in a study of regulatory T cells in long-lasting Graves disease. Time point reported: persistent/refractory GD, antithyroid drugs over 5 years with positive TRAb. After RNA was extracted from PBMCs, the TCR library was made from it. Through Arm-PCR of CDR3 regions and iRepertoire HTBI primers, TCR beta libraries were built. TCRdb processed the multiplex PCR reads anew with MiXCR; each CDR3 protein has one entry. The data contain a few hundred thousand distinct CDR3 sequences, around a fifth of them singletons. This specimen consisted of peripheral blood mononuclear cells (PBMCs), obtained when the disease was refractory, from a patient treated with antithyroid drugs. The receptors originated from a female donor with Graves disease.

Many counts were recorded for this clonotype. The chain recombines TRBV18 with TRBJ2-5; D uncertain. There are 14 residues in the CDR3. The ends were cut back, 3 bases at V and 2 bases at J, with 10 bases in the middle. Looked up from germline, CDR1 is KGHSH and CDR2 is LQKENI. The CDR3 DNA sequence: TGTGCCAGCTCACCCGATGAATCTCAAGAGACCCAGTACTTC. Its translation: CASSPDESQETQYF.

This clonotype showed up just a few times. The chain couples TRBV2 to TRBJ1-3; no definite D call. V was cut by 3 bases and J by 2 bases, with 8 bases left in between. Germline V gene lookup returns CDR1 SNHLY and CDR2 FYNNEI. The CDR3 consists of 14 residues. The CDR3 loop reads CASSDPTTGNTIYF. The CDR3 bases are TGTGCCAGCAGTGACCCAACTACTGGAAACACCATATATTTT.